These 28 T cell receptor beta chains share one sample of origin, sequenced in a study of Ad26.COV2.S vaccination and SARS-CoV-2 variants. TCRdb's copy holds only in-frame clones and misses some; the assay was immunoSEQ multiplex PCR. Of 300,000 to 450,000 clones listed, 92% are singletons. The sequencing used peripheral blood, collected after recovery from COVID-19. The receptors shown here come from a human donor who had recovered from COVID-19.

The chain employs TRBV29-1 and TRBJ2-1; a weak D match, TRBD2 (6 bases). The V end was cut by 0 bases, the J end by 10 bases, with 16 bases between. In germline, CDR1 is SQVTM, CDR2 ANQGSEA. The CDR3 runs to 14 residues. The CDR3 sequence: CSVEEAGSLREQFF. The CDR3 DNA reads as TGCAGCGTTGAAGAGGCGGGGTCTCTTCGGGAGCAGTTCTTC.

CDR3 protein: CASSFAGGAGQPQHF. The CDR3 DNA follows: TGTGCCAGCAGCTTTGCAGGGGGCGCGGGTCAGCCCCAGCATTTT. The rearrangement uses TRBV11-2 and TRBJ1-5; 8 bases line up with TRBD1. From germline, CDR1 is SGHAT and CDR2 FQNNGV. The CDR3 runs 15 residues. After removal of 3 bases from V and 6 bases from J, the junction contained 7 bases not matched to a gene.

The count of this clone is one. The rearrangement links TRBV19 to TRBJ1-1; D is unresolved. The CDR3 has 14 amino acids. CDR1 LNHDA and CDR2 SQIVND come from the germline V gene (reference sequence). V lost 0 bases and J lost 7, with 12 bases in between. The CDR3 DNA sequence: TGTGCCAGTAGTATAGATCACCTTAAGGGTGAAGCTTTCTTT. It codes for CASSIDHLKGEAFF. Supplemented by reference TRBV19 and TRBJ1-1, the full variable domain reads DGGITQSPKYLFRKEGQNVTLSCEQNLNHDAMYWYRQDPGQGLRLIYYSQIVNDFQKGDIAEGYSVSREKKESFPLTVTSAQKNPTAFYLCASSIDHLKGEAFFGQGTRLTVV.

The rearrangement uses TRBV19 and TRBJ2-7; 9 bases map to TRBD1. With V trimmed by 5 bases and J by 0 bases, 8 bases remained unmatched. This CDR3 spans 16 amino acids. Germline CDR1 LNHDA, CDR2 SQIVND (reference sequence). CDR3 DNA: TGTGCCAGTAGTCCGACAGGGGGGAAACGCTCCTACGAGCAGTACTTC. Its translation: CASSPTGGKRSYEQYF.

This rearrangement joins TRBV9 to TRBJ2-3; 9 nucleotides agree with TRBD1. The CDR3 contains 16 residues. Germline V CDR1 and CDR2: SGDLS, YYNGEE. V dropped 2 bases and J dropped 5; count of bases not matched to a gene: 9. CDR3 sequence (DNA): TGTGCCAGCAGCGTTCAGGGACAGGGAGTGAGAGATACGCAGTATTTT. Amino acids: CASSVQGQGVRDTQYF. Full variable domain (rest looked up from reference TRBV9 and TRBJ2-3): DSGVTQTPKHLITATGQRVTLRCSPRSGDLSVYWYQQSLDQGLQFLIQYYNGEERAKGNILERFSAQQFPDLHSELNLSSLELGDSALYFCASSVQGQGVRDTQYFGPGTRLTVL.

CDR3 DNA sequence: TGTGCCAGCAGCTTAGACGGTAATTCACCCCTCCACTTT. Translating it yields CASSLDGNSPLHF. The chain has TRBV7-9 and TRBJ1-6; D is uncertain. This CDR3 is 13 amino acids long. The V and J ends lost 1 base and 6 bases respectively, with 4 bases between them. From germline, CDR1 is SEHNR and CDR2 FQNEAQ (reference sequence).

J is TRBJ1-1 and V is TRBV5-1, with D tentatively TRBD1 (6 bases). Germline CDR1 reads SGHRS; CDR2 reads YFSETQ. The CDR3 is made up of 16 amino acids. Trimming stripped 0 bases from V and 1 base from J, with 13 bases between. The CDR3 reads CASSLGQGLGNTEAFF. CDR3 bases: TGCGCCAGCAGCTTGGGGCAGGGGTTGGGGAACACTGAAGCTTTCTTT.

This sequence joins TRBV6-5 and TRBJ1-2; 7 bases agree with TRBD1. Germline CDR1 MNHEY, CDR2 SVGAGI. This CDR3 has 16 residues. Germline trimming cut 4 bases from V and 0 bases from J; bases unmatched to any gene: 8. As DNA, the CDR3 is TGTGCCAGCAGTTCCCCGACAGGGTGGGCTAACTATGGCTACACCTTC. This translates into CASSSPTGWANYGYTF.

In nucleotides, the CDR3 is TGTGCCATCAGTGGATCCTCCATGAACACTGAAGCTTTCTTT. This encodes CAISGSSMNTEAFF. The chain uses TRBV10-3 and TRBJ1-1, with D hard to call. The V and J ends lost 4 bases and 0 bases respectively, with 9 bases between them. In germline, CDR1 is ENHRY, CDR2 SYGVKD. There are 14 residues in the CDR3.

The chain links TRBV5-1 to TRBJ1-1; 9 nucleotides match TRBD1. Per germline, CDR1 SGHRS and CDR2 YFSETQ. The V and J ends lost 4 bases and 3 bases, in that order; junction bases with no gene match: 7. The CDR3 has 15 residues. This chain's CDR3 is CASSLTGGSHTEAFF. The CDR3 bases are TGCGCCAGCAGCCTGACAGGGGGATCGCACACTGAAGCTTTCTTT.

This chain connects TRBV19 to TRBJ2-7, with 7 bases identical to TRBD1. In germline, CDR1 is LNHDA, CDR2 SQIVND (reference sequence). The V and J ends lost 6 bases and 2 bases, in that order; junction bases with no gene match: 4. CDR3 length: 13 amino acids. CDR3 residues: CASSSGQTYEQYF. The CDR3 nucleotides read TGTGCCAGTAGCTCGGGACAGACCTACGAGCAGTACTTC.

As to this clone: Other nucleotide sequences in the sample specify the same CDR3. V gene TRBV27 combines with J gene TRBJ2-5, with D unclear. The V end was cut by 6 bases, the J end by 5 bases, with 7 bases between. CDR1 is MNHEY and CDR2 is SMNVEV in the germline V gene (reference sequence). The CDR3 is 11 amino acids. CDR3 protein: CASSLGETQYF. CDR3 DNA: TGTGCCAGCAGCCTGGGTGAGACCCAGTACTTC.

The genes are TRBV7-2 and TRBJ2-7; D is undetermined. V lost 4 bases and J lost 4, with 11 bases in between. The CDR3 loop spans 13 amino acids. Germline CDR1 is SGHTA and CDR2 is FQGNSA. This CDR3 is CASSSPPGYEQYF. The CDR3 DNA reads TGTGCCAGCAGCTCTCCCCCCGGTTACGAGCAGTACTTC. The full variable domain, in which reference TRBV7-2 and TRBJ2-7 provide the parts outside the CDR3, is GAGVSQSPSNKVTEKGKDVELRCDPISGHTALYWYRQSLGQGLEFLIYFQGNSAPDKSGLPSDRFSAERTGGSVSTLTIQRTQQEDSAVYLCASSSPPGYEQYFGPGTRLTVT.

This rearrangement joins TRBV7-8 to TRBJ2-7, with a possible D match to TRBD1 (5 bases). The CDR3 runs 15 residues. The germline V gene has CDR1 SGHVS and CDR2 FQNEAQ. V was pared by 3 bases and J by 0 bases, with 12 bases between. This CDR3 is CASSLTVSYSYEQYF. The CDR3 DNA follows: TGTGCCAGCAGCTTGACAGTTTCATACTCCTACGAGCAGTACTTC.

The chain uses TRBV6-2 or TRBV6-3 and TRBJ1-2; D possibly corresponds to TRBD1 (5 bases). The CDR3 has 13 residues. V lost 6 bases and J 8 bases, leaving 16 bases between the germline ends. The germline gives CDR1 MNHEY, CDR2 SVGEGT. CDR3 nucleotide sequence: TGTGCCAGCAGCGACCGGGGGTCCTGGGGCTACACCTTC. Translating gives CASSDRGSWGYTF.

The gene calls are TRBV11-2 and TRBJ1-1; D possibly corresponds to TRBD1 (5 bases). Looked up from germline, CDR1 is SGHAT and CDR2 is FQNNGV. The CDR3 is made up of 13 amino acids. V lost 5 bases to trimming and J lost 13 bases, with 20 bases between them. CDR3 region: CASSGPGRDAFFF. The DNA for the CDR3 is TGTGCCAGCAGCGGACCGGGACGGGATGCGTTTTTCTTT.

This CDR3 is CASSPASGAATYEQYF. The CDR3 region has the DNA TGTGCCAGCTCACCCGCCAGCGGGGCGGCAACCTACGAGCAGTACTTC. This chain links TRBV18 with TRBJ2-7; 7 bases align to TRBD2. V gave up 3 bases and J gave up 2 bases; unmatched junction bases: 10. The germline gives CDR1 KGHSH, CDR2 LQKENI. The CDR3 runs to 16 residues. The complete variable domain, with remaining parts taken from reference TRBV18 and TRBJ2-7, reads NAGVMQNPRHLVRRRGQEARLRCSPMKGHSHVYWYRQLPEEGLKFMVYLQKENIIDESGMPKERFSAEFPKEGPSILRIQQVVRGDSAAYFCASSPASGAATYEQYFGPGTRLTVT.

This sequence joins TRBV27 and TRBJ1-3; D not resolved. Germline V gene data show CDR1 as MNHEY and CDR2 as SMNVEV (reference sequence). Trimming shortened V by 9 bases and J by 0 bases, and 12 bases separated the two germline ends. CDR3 length: 14 amino acids. The CDR3 loop reads CASRRGNSGNTIYF. In DNA form, the CDR3 reads TGTGCCAGTCGCCGCGGGAACTCTGGAAACACCATATATTTT.

The chain combines TRBV5-5 with TRBJ1-5, with TRBD1 matching over 7 bases. V was pared by 4 bases and J by 0 bases, with 4 bases of the junction left unmatched. Germline CDR1 SGHKS, CDR2 YYEKEE (reference sequence). This CDR3 contains 15 residues. This CDR3 is CASSLGQYSNQPQHF. DNA for the CDR3: TGTGCCAGCAGCCTGGGACAGTATAGCAATCAGCCCCAGCATTTT.

This clone was seen once. The V call is TRBV11-1, the J call TRBJ2-5; TRBD2 aligns across 8 bases. The CDR3 consists of 14 residues. Trimming at V came to 5 bases and at J to 4 bases, leaving 6 bases not matched to a gene. The V gene's germline CDR1 is SGHAT and CDR2 FQDESV (reference sequence). The CDR3 here is CASSVGLGAETQYF. The CDR3 coding sequence is TGTGCCAGCAGCGTGGGACTAGGGGCAGAGACCCAGTACTTC.

This clone was seen only once. The gene calls are TRBV9 and TRBJ1-2, with D possibly being TRBD1 (5 bases). The CDR3 has 14 amino acids. The V gene lost 3 bases and the J gene lost 4 bases, with 13 bases spanning the gap. Per the germline V gene, CDR1 is SGDLS and CDR2 is YYNGEE. The CDR3 loop reads CASSATDFTYGYTF. For the CDR3, the DNA is TGTGCCAGCAGCGCGACAGACTTTACCTATGGCTACACCTTC.

The J gene is TRBJ2-3, the V gene TRBV6-5; D perhaps matches TRBD2 (5 bases). Germline-derived CDR1 and CDR2 are MNHEY and SVGAGI. This CDR3 is built from 11 residues. Deletions cut 7 bases from V and 7 bases from J, with 9 bases between. The chain's CDR3 is CASKEDYTQYF. CDR3 sequence (DNA): TGTGCCAGCAAGGAGGATTATACGCAGTATTTT.

CDR3 protein: CASSETREQYF. The CDR3 region has the DNA TGTGCCAGCAGCGAGACCCGGGAGCAGTACTTC. The V gene is TRBV7-8, the J gene TRBJ2-7; no clear D gene. V was cut by 5 bases and J by 7 bases, with 9 bases left in between. The CDR3 contains 11 residues. Germline CDR1 reads SGHVS; CDR2 reads FQNEAQ.

This chain links TRBV24-1 with TRBJ2-5; TRBD2 matches at 10 bases. The CDR3 has 14 residues. CDR1 is KGHDR, CDR2 SFDVKD, per germline. V lost 3 bases, J lost 5 bases, and 2 bases stayed unmatched. The chain's CDR3 is CATSDRTSGETQYF. CDR3 nucleotide sequence: TGTGCCACCAGTGATAGGACTAGCGGTGAGACCCAGTACTTC.

The V call is TRBV29-1, the J call TRBJ2-2, with TRBD1 identical over 8 bases. Germline lookup yields CDR1 SQVTM and CDR2 ANQGSEA. The CDR3 extends over 12 amino acids. The junction had 3 bases not matched to a gene; V was cut back by 7 bases and J by 5 bases. CDR3 amino acids: CSAGGATGELFF. Here the CDR3 DNA reads TGCAGCGCAGGGGGCGCGACCGGGGAGCTGTTTTTT.

The J gene is TRBJ2-1, the V gene TRBV20-1, with D perhaps TRBD1 or TRBD2 (5 bases each). V dropped 6 bases and J dropped 10 bases, with 13 bases sitting between them. The V gene's germline CDR1 is DFQATT and CDR2 SNEGSKA (reference sequence). This CDR3 contains 11 residues. In nucleotides, the CDR3 is TGCAGTGCCGTACCCCGGGGCGAGCAGTTCTTC. Amino acid sequence: CSAVPRGEQFF.

V and J are TRBV4-3 and TRBJ2-3; 7 nucleotides align to TRBD1. The CDR3 contains 15 residues. Germline-derived CDR1 and CDR2 are LGHNA and YSLEER. V lost 3 bases, J lost 4 bases, and 7 bases stayed unmatched. The CDR3 spells CASSQVGQGADTQYF. CDR3 bases: TGCGCCAGCAGCCAGGTGGGCCAGGGGGCAGATACGCAGTATTTT.

This chain connects TRBV11-2 to TRBJ2-2; D gene unclear. The CDR3 runs 15 residues. The V end lost 4 bases, the J end lost 5 bases, and 14 bases lay between the germline ends. Germline assignment: CDR1 SGHAT and CDR2 FQNNGV. The CDR3 loop reads CASSSHGVGTGELFF. In nucleotides, the CDR3 is TGTGCCAGCAGCTCCCATGGCGTTGGGACCGGGGAGCTGTTTTTT. Based on the CDR3 plus reference TRBV11-2 and TRBJ2-2, the full variable domain is EAGVAQSPRYKIIEKRQSVAFWCNPISGHATLYWYQQILGQGPKLLIQFQNNGVVDDSQLPKDRFSAERLKGVDSTLKIQPAKLEDSAVYLCASSSHGVGTGELFFGEGSRLTVL.